The 14 T cell receptor beta chains listed next were all sequenced from one sample in a study of T-cell reconstitution after alpha-beta-depleted transplantation in children. Researchers prepared the TCRbeta library using unique molecular identifiers, the study reports. TCRdb reprocessed the PCR reads via MiXCR and lists one record per CDR3 protein. The sample records more than 200,000 distinct CDR3 sequences, 24% being singletons. The sample was PBMCs, mostly from graft donor cells, taken 360 days after TCRalphabeta/CD19-depleted stem cell transplant. These receptors were collected from a female patient between 2 and 10 years old who had a stem cell transplant for congenital amegakaryocytic thrombocytopenia, so the T cells may come from the graft donor.

This clonotype was counted only a few times. The chain uses TRBV10-3 and TRBJ2-2; D is unresolved. CDR1 and CDR2 from the germline V gene are ENHRY and SYGVKD. The CDR3 contains 14 residues. V was trimmed by 8 bases and J by 1 base, leaving 11 bases between them. CDR3: CAIAGNVNTGELFF. CDR3 bases: TGTGCCATCGCCGGAAATGTGAACACCGGGGAGCTGTTTTTT.

The sample holds a few counts of this clonotype. This chain's CDR3 is CASQTSGSSTDTQYF. The DNA of the CDR3 is TGTGCCAGCCAGACTAGCGGGAGTAGCACAGATACGCAGTATTTT. This chain uses TRBV7-2 with TRBJ2-3; TRBD2 matches at 12 bases. Looked up from germline, CDR1 is SGHTA and CDR2 is FQGNSA. The CDR3 runs 15 residues. V lost 8 bases, J lost 0 bases, and 3 bases stayed unmatched.

This clonotype occurred a few times. The chain couples TRBV30 to TRBJ1-1; weak D call: TRBD1 (5 bases). The V gene's germline CDR1 is GTSNPN and CDR2 SVGIG (reference sequence). This CDR3 has 15 residues. With 3 bases removed from V and 0 bases from J, the gap between germline ends came to 14 bases. This CDR3 is CAWRGWGTMNTEAFF. CDR3 nucleotide sequence: TGTGCCTGGAGAGGTTGGGGGACGATGAACACTGAAGCTTTCTTT.

This clonotype was seen only a few times. The rearrangement joins TRBV20-1 to TRBJ2-7, with 10 bases lining up with TRBD1. The V gene end was trimmed by 2 bases and the J gene end by 5 bases; junction bases not matched to a gene: 9. The CDR3 consists of 15 residues. In germline, CDR1 is DFQATT, CDR2 SNEGSKA (reference sequence). Here the CDR3 DNA reads TGCAGTGCTAGACTGGAGCGGGACAGGGGCCACGAGCAGTACTTC. Translating it yields CSARLERDRGHEQYF.

V and J are TRBV5-1 and TRBJ2-3; D remains unclear. V was clipped by 4 bases and J by 4 bases, with 16 bases between them. Germline V gives CDR1 SGHRS, CDR2 YFSETQ. CDR3 length: 15 residues. The CDR3 bases are TGCGCCAGCAGCATATGGACGGCAGAGGCAGATACGCAGTATTTT. This codes for CASSIWTAEADTQYF.

This clonotype has only a few counts. The chain uses TRBV15 and TRBJ2-7, with 11 nucleotides matching TRBD2. The CDR3 has 15 amino acids. V was pared by 2 bases and J by 0 bases, with 0 bases of the junction left unmatched. Germline V gene lookup returns CDR1 LNHNV and CDR2 YYDKDF (reference sequence). The chain's CDR3 is CATSRLAGGSYEQYF. As DNA, the CDR3 is TGTGCCACCAGCAGACTAGCGGGGGGCTCCTACGAGCAGTACTTC.

The chain uses TRBV4-1 and TRBJ2-5; TRBD2 aligns across 7 bases. The CDR3 consists of 16 residues. Germline V CDR1 and CDR2: MGHRA, YSYEKL. With 0 bases clipped from V and 4 bases from J, the junction kept 8 bases outside the gene matches. CDR3 sequence (DNA): TGCGCCAGCAGCCAAGAGAGGGGAGGGGTAGGAGAGACCCAGTACTTC. Its protein product is CASSQERGGVGETQYF.

The chain joins TRBV6-5 to TRBJ1-1; D call uncertain. Germline CDR1 MNHEY, CDR2 SVGAGI. The CDR3 extends over 13 amino acids. V lost 4 bases and J 0 bases, leaving 6 bases between the germline ends. The DNA of the CDR3 is TGTGCCAGCAGTTCAGATTTGAACACTGAAGCTTTCTTT. Its translation: CASSSDLNTEAFF.

By frequency in the sample, this clonotype is medium-sized. The chain uses TRBV20-1 and TRBJ1-1; tentative D call: TRBD1 (5 bases). The CDR3 is made up of 13 amino acids. CDR1 DFQATT and CDR2 SNEGSKA come from the germline V gene (reference sequence). Trimming stripped 1 base from V and 6 bases from J, with 12 bases between. CDR3 sequence reads: CSARVDPGSEAFF. The CDR3 bases are TGCAGTGCTAGAGTGGACCCAGGGTCTGAAGCTTTCTTT.

The chain has TRBV7-2 and TRBJ2-1; D uncertain. This CDR3 region has 12 residues. Trimming stripped 1 base from V and 10 bases from J, with 8 bases between. The V gene's germline CDR1 is SGHTA and CDR2 FQGNSA. The CDR3 coding sequence is TGTGCCAGCAGCTTAGTAGCTCAGGAGCAGTTCTTC. Encoded protein: CASSLVAQEQFF. The whole variable domain, filled in from reference TRBV7-2 and TRBJ2-1, reads GAGVSQSPSNKVTEKGKDVELRCDPISGHTALYWYRQSLGQGLEFLIYFQGNSAPDKSGLPSDRFSAERTGGSVSTLTIQRTQQEDSAVYLCASSLVAQEQFFGPGTRLTVL.

The chain is built from TRBV11-2 and TRBJ2-7; 11 bases agree with TRBD2. J was trimmed by 4 bases and V by 0 bases; bases with no gene match: 8. Germline-derived CDR1 and CDR2 are SGHAT and FQNNGV. The CDR3 totals 17 residues. Written as DNA, the CDR3 is TGTGCCAGCAGCTTAGAGAGACTAGCGGGACCACCGTACGAGCAGTACTTC. Encoded protein: CASSLERLAGPPYEQYF.

The gene calls are TRBV4-2 and TRBJ2-1, with 7 positions matching TRBD2. This CDR3 has 16 amino acids. Losses at the gene ends were 0 bases for V and 3 bases for J; bases not matched to a gene: 5. CDR1 LGHNA and CDR2 YNFKEQ come from the germline V gene. The CDR3 region is CASSQEGLAVYNEQFF. The CDR3 DNA follows: TGTGCCAGCAGCCAAGAAGGCCTAGCGGTCTACAATGAGCAGTTCTTC.

Written as DNA, the CDR3 is TGCAGTGCTGGAGGCATCAGCGAGACTAACTACGAGCAGTACTTC. Amino acids: CSAGGISETNYEQYF. The J gene is TRBJ2-7, the V gene TRBV20-1; a possible D gene is TRBD2 (5 bases). Germline V gene data show CDR1 as DFQATT and CDR2 as SNEGSKA (reference sequence). This CDR3 spans 15 amino acids. Trimming left V 5 bases short and J 3 bases short, with 20 bases between.

This clonotype showed up many times. The gene calls are TRBV20-1 and TRBJ2-3, with 7 nucleotides matching TRBD2. J lost 4 bases, V lost 3 bases, and 4 bases had no gene match. CDR1 is DFQATT, CDR2 SNEGSKA, per germline (reference sequence). The length of the CDR3 is 13 residues. The DNA for the CDR3 is TGCAGTGCTAGGGGACTAACACCAGATACGCAGTATTTT. It codes for CSARGLTPDTQYF.